A selection of T cell receptor beta chains follows, all from one sample in a study of shared clonotypes between healthy human individuals. Clones were sequenced by immunoSEQ multiplex PCR, and TCRdb holds only the in-frame ones, with some missing. The table includes about 990,000 clones, approximately 80% detected once. The sample comprised memory CD4+ T cells from PBMCs. The receptors stem from a young man in good health. Some clones in this sample may be carry-over from other donors' samples. CDR3s include the opening cysteine and the closing phenylalanine or tryptophan.

CDR3 protein	CDR3 length	V gene	J gene
CASSSQGQGKFYEQYF	16	TRBV28	TRBJ2-7
CASSHPGRQNYGYTF	15	TRBV4-1	TRBJ1-2
CATSRGGTSRANEQFF	16	TRBV15	TRBJ2-1
CASSLTRASGIDTQYF	16	TRBV7-3	TRBJ2-3
CASSLFIQPQHF	12	TRBV28	TRBJ1-5
CASSTWGIGSTEAFF	15	TRBV19	TRBJ1-1
CAADQGGAYNEQFF	14	TRBV28	TRBJ2-1
CSVVGEETQYF	11	TRBV29-1	TRBJ2-5
CASSLRPGDQETQYF	15	TRBV28	TRBJ2-5
CASNPGQGAYIQYF	14	TRBV28	TRBJ2-4
CASGHGLAGTGELFF	15	TRBV12-5	TRBJ2-2
CASSTPDGIRGYTF	14	TRBV19	TRBJ1-2
CASSETWNTEAFF	13	TRBV6-1	TRBJ1-1
CASSTLAGEQYF	12	TRBV6-1	TRBJ2-7
CASSHGTVGDIQYF	14	TRBV5-4	TRBJ2-4
CASSPDGGEQYF	12	TRBV7-3	TRBJ2-7
CASSQKQQGSNEQFF	15	TRBV4-2	TRBJ2-1
CASSQLQQETQYF	13	TRBV4-1	TRBJ2-5
CASSRGTSRYEQYF	14	TRBV18	TRBJ2-7
CASSMVWQGLNYGYTF	16	TRBV19	TRBJ1-2
CASSRQSPGTEAFF	14	TRBV18	TRBJ1-1
CAILTRLGEFPLETQYF	17	TRBV28	TRBJ2-5
CASRGGSRVSGYTF	14	TRBV28	TRBJ1-2
CASSSNPGQGTGELFF	16	TRBV5-4	TRBJ2-2
CASSQPGTSIWGYTF	15	TRBV4-1	TRBJ1-2
CASRIPGPMNTEAFF	15	TRBV28	TRBJ1-1
CATSRGGYPRDMRF	14	TRBV15	TRBJ1-4
CASSFHSSYNEQFF	14	TRBV5-4	TRBJ2-1
CASSLGSSGSADTQYF	16	TRBV5-1	TRBJ2-3
CASSSKGQGAYEQYF	15	TRBV5-1	TRBJ2-7
CSVTGGDGYEQYF	13	TRBV29-1	TRBJ2-7
CASSSTGLLDQPQHF	15	TRBV6-5	TRBJ1-5
CASSDVAGGNYGYTF	15	TRBV2	TRBJ1-2
CASSLVAGVVYNEQFF	16	TRBV5-1	TRBJ2-1
CASSYSGQPSYGYTF	15	TRBV6-6	TRBJ1-2
CASSKDRVNTGELFF	15	TRBV7-2	TRBJ2-2
CASRRQGDAEAFF	13	TRBV27	TRBJ1-1
CASRGVGGRNEKLFF	15	TRBV28	TRBJ1-4
CASSVTSASNEQFF	14	TRBV19	TRBJ2-1